This is a list of T cell receptor beta chains from one sample in a study of blood T cells in healthy people across ages. MiXCR, run by TCRdb on the 5' RACE reads, gives a single entry per CDR3 protein. This table has under 2 million distinct CDR3 sequences, around 36% appearing once. Sequenced input: blood. The receptors here all came from a woman aged 25 to 39 in good health. The CDR3 runs from the conserved cysteine through the conserved F or W. A D gene is named only where the DNA matches it firmly. Size is omitted from some rows. Given values are once, few, many or a class for expanded clones.

d_call: .; clone_size: many; j_call: TRBJ2-7; v_call: TRBV7-2; cdr3_aa: CASSLAGSGALYEQYF; cdr3_nt: TGTGCCAGCAGCTTAGCGGGGTCTGGGGCCCTTTACGAGCAGTACTTC
d_call: TRBD2; clone_size: few; j_call: TRBJ2-1; v_call: TRBV6-1; cdr3_aa: CASSRSSTSSLDNEQFF; cdr3_nt: TGTGCCAGCAGCCGAAGTTCGACTAGCAGCTTAGACAATGAGCAGTTCTTC
d_call: TRBD2; clone_size: few; j_call: TRBJ2-3; v_call: TRBV5-1; cdr3_aa: CASSLSRLAGVPDTQYF; cdr3_nt: TGCGCCAGCAGCCTATCCCGTCTAGCGGGAGTTCCAGATACGCAGTATTTT
d_call: TRBD2; clone_size: few; j_call: TRBJ2-1; v_call: TRBV29-1; cdr3_aa: CSAVGTSELGNEQFF; cdr3_nt: TGCAGCGCTGTAGGGACTAGCGAGCTGGGTAATGAGCAGTTCTTC
d_call: .; clone_size: .; j_call: TRBJ1-2; v_call: TRBV7-2; cdr3_aa: CASSGGAVGGYGYTF; cdr3_nt: TGTGCCAGCAGCGGAGGGGCAGTCGGAGGGTATGGCTACACCTTC
d_call: .; clone_size: many; j_call: TRBJ2-7; v_call: TRBV3-1; cdr3_aa: CASSQEKIQYF; cdr3_nt: TGTGCCAGCAGCCAAGAAAAAATACAGTACTTC
d_call: TRBD2; clone_size: few; j_call: TRBJ2-7; v_call: TRBV9; cdr3_aa: CASSVGLAGGVEQYF; cdr3_nt: TGTGCCAGCAGCGTGGGGCTAGCGGGAGGGGTCGAGCAGTACTTC
d_call: TRBD2; clone_size: few; j_call: TRBJ2-3; v_call: TRBV5-1; cdr3_aa: CASSLVAGLAREADTQYF; cdr3_nt: TGCGCCAGCAGCTTGGTAGCCGGACTAGCGAGGGAGGCAGATACGCAGTATTTT
d_call: TRBD1; clone_size: .; j_call: TRBJ1-2; v_call: TRBV28; cdr3_aa: CASSLDGLSGTGFYEDGYTF; cdr3_nt: TGTGCCAGCAGTTTAGACGGGCTCTCCGGGACAGGGTTTTATGAGGATGGCTACACCTTC
d_call: .; clone_size: few; j_call: TRBJ1-5; v_call: TRBV20-1; cdr3_aa: CSARLSGNQPQHF; cdr3_nt: TGCAGTGCTAGACTCTCGGGCAATCAGCCCCAGCATTTT
d_call: TRBD1; clone_size: once; j_call: TRBJ1-2; v_call: TRBV20-1; cdr3_aa: CSATGQRANYGYTF; cdr3_nt: TGCAGTGCAACGGGACAGCGAGCTAACTATGGCTACACCTTC
d_call: .; clone_size: .; j_call: TRBJ2-1; v_call: TRBV21-1; cdr3_aa: CASSNRREPDEQFF; cdr3_nt: TGTGCCAGCAGCAACCGCCGGGAGCCGGATGAGCAGTTCTTC
d_call: TRBD1; clone_size: .; j_call: TRBJ2-5; v_call: TRBV5-1; cdr3_aa: CASSLTGGNSQETQYF; cdr3_nt: TGCGCCAGCAGCCTTACAGGGGGCAATTCCCAAGAGACCCAGTACTTC
d_call: .; clone_size: .; j_call: TRBJ2-7; v_call: TRBV2; cdr3_aa: CASAQKFYEQYF; cdr3_nt: TGTGCCAGCGCCCAGAAGTTCTACGAGCAGTACTTC
d_call: TRBD2; clone_size: .; j_call: TRBJ2-7; v_call: TRBV7-2; cdr3_aa: CASSFGLASNYEQYF; cdr3_nt: TGTGCCAGCAGCTTTGGACTAGCATCCAACTACGAGCAGTACTTC
d_call: .; clone_size: few; j_call: TRBJ1-1; v_call: TRBV5-1; cdr3_aa: CASSSPTPTAGGSTEAFF; cdr3_nt: TGCGCCAGCAGCTCCCCAACCCCGACGGCCGGGGGATCCACTGAAGCTTTCTTT
d_call: .; clone_size: few; j_call: TRBJ2-7; v_call: TRBV5-1; cdr3_aa: CASSLVPADEREQYF; cdr3_nt: TGCGCCAGCAGCTTGGTGCCAGCGGACGAACGGGAGCAGTACTTC
d_call: TRBD1; clone_size: few; j_call: TRBJ1-2; v_call: TRBV27; cdr3_aa: CASRPNRGTGYTF; cdr3_nt: TGTGCCAGCAGGCCAAACAGGGGAACGGGCTACACCTTC
d_call: .; clone_size: .; j_call: TRBJ2-5; v_call: TRBV10-3; cdr3_aa: CAISDLTGQETQYF; cdr3_nt: TGTGCCATCAGTGATCTAACGGGTCAAGAGACCCAGTACTTC
d_call: .; clone_size: .; j_call: TRBJ2-1; v_call: TRBV20-1; cdr3_aa: CSAIGRRDNEQFF; cdr3_nt: TGCAGTGCTATCGGTCGGCGGGACAATGAGCAGTTCTTC
d_call: .; clone_size: .; j_call: TRBJ2-7; v_call: TRBV27; cdr3_aa: CASSPNSRGASPYEQYF; cdr3_nt: TGTGCCAGCAGTCCCAACTCCCGAGGGGCATCTCCCTACGAGCAGTACTTC
d_call: .; clone_size: once; j_call: TRBJ1-1; v_call: TRBV11-2; cdr3_aa: CASTPIVGATEAFF; cdr3_nt: TGTGCCAGCACCCCTATTGTCGGGGCCACTGAAGCTTTCTTT
d_call: .; clone_size: few; j_call: TRBJ2-7; v_call: TRBV9; cdr3_aa: CASSFTGGGLYEQYF; cdr3_nt: TGTGCCAGCAGCTTTACAGGGGGGGGCCTCTACGAGCAGTACTTC
d_call: .; clone_size: few; j_call: TRBJ2-7; v_call: TRBV5-1; cdr3_aa: CASSLLGHSSYEQYF; cdr3_nt: TGCGCCAGCAGCTTGCTCGGGCATAGCTCCTACGAGCAGTACTTC
d_call: .; clone_size: .; j_call: TRBJ2-1; v_call: TRBV6-2/TRBV6-3; cdr3_aa: CASLQGGSYNEQFF; cdr3_nt: TGTGCCAGCCTCCAGGGGGGCTCCTACAATGAGCAGTTCTTC
d_call: .; clone_size: .; j_call: TRBJ1-2; v_call: TRBV7-2; cdr3_aa: CASTRLAVFYGYTF; cdr3_nt: TGTGCCAGCACCCGGTTGGCGGTTTTCTATGGCTACACCTTC
d_call: .; clone_size: once; j_call: TRBJ2-1; v_call: TRBV11-2; cdr3_aa: CASTRDFLNEQFF; cdr3_nt: TGTGCCAGCACCAGGGACTTTCTAAATGAGCAGTTCTTC
d_call: TRBD2; clone_size: few; j_call: TRBJ2-2; v_call: TRBV27; cdr3_aa: CASRLTSGRGTGELFF; cdr3_nt: TGTGCCAGCAGGCTGACTAGCGGGAGAGGTACCGGGGAGCTGTTTTTT
d_call: .; clone_size: .; j_call: TRBJ1-5; v_call: TRBV10-3; cdr3_aa: CAISEVWGGNQPQHF; cdr3_nt: TGTGCCATCAGTGAGGTCTGGGGAGGCAATCAGCCCCAGCATTTT
d_call: TRBD2; clone_size: many; j_call: TRBJ2-7; v_call: TRBV20-1; cdr3_aa: CSAPPAGVPYEQYF; cdr3_nt: TGCAGTGCCCCGCCGGCGGGAGTCCCCTACGAGCAGTACTTC
d_call: TRBD2; clone_size: .; j_call: TRBJ2-1; v_call: TRBV20-1; cdr3_aa: CSARRLAGGIYNEQFF; cdr3_nt: TGCAGTGCTAGACGACTAGCGGGAGGTATCTACAATGAGCAGTTCTTC